This T cell receptor beta chain appears in the sequencing data of a study of blood T cell repertoires in COVID-19. V gave up 5 bases and J gave up 5 bases, with 16 bases separating them. Germline loops: CDR1 MNHEY, CDR2 SVGAGI. The CDR3 is 15 residues long. Original processing methods: By means of reference gene primer amplification, nucleated cell counts were estimated. Profiled with immunoSEQ multiplex PCR; TCRdb holds only in-frame clones, not every one. That table gives V, J and clone size, and the DNA gave D and trimming. The table has around 450,000 clones, roughly 85% seen once. Sample: PBMCs or T cells enriched from blood (not recorded which). J is TRBJ1-5 and V is TRBV6-5; D is possibly TRBD1 (5 bases). This clonotype originated in a woman aged 18-35 years with acute COVID-19. CDR3 coding DNA: TGTGCCAGCAGTCGCCAGGGAGGCAGTCATCAGCCCCAGCATTTT. It translates to CASSRQGGSHQPQHF.